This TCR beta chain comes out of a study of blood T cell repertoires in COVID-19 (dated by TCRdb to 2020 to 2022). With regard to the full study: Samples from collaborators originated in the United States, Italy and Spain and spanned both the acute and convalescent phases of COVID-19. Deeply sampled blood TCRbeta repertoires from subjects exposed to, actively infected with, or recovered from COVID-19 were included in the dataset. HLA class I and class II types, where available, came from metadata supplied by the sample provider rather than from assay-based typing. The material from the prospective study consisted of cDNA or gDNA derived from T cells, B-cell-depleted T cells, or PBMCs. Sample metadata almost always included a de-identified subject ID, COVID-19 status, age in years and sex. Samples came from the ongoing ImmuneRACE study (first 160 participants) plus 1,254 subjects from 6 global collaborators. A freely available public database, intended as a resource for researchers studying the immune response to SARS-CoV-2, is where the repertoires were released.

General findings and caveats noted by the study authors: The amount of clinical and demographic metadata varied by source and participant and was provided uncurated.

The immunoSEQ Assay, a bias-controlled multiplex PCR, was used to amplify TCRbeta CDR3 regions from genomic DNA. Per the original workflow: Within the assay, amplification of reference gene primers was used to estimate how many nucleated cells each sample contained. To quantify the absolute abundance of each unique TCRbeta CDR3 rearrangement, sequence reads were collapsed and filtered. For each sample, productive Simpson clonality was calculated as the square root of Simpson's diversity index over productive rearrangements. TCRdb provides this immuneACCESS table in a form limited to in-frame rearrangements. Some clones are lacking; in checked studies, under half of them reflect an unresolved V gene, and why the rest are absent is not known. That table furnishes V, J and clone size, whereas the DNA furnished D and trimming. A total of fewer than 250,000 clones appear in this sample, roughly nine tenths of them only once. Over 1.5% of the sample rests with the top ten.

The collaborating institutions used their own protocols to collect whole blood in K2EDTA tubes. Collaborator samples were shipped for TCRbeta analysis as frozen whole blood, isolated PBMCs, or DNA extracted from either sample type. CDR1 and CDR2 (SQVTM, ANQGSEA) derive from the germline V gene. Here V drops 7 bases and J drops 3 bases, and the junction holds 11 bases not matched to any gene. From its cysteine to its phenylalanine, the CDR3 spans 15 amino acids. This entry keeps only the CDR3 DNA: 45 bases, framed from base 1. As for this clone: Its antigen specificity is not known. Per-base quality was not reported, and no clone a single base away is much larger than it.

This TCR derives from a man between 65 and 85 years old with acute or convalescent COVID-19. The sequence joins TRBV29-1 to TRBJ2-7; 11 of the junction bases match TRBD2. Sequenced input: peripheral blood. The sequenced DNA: TGCAGCGCAACGGCAACTAGCGGGGGTTACTACGAGCAGTACTTC. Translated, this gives CSATATSGGYYEQYF.